This T cell receptor beta chain emerged from a study of T-cell reconstitution after alpha-beta-depleted transplantation in children. Concerning this clonotype: Germline is not matched at one junction end, which may reflect a read error.

Unique molecular identifiers were incorporated when the TCRbeta library was constructed. A single record per CDR3 protein comes from TCRdb applying MiXCR to the PCR reads. The table has some 640,000 distinct CDR3 sequences, roughly 17% seen once. There are 16 residues in the CDR3. Per the germline V gene, CDR1 is DFQATT and CDR2 is SNEGSKA (reference sequence). The clonotype comes from a human donor who donated a stem cell graft to a child with acute myeloid leukemia. The chain carries TRBV20-1 and TRBJ2-1; D call uncertain. This specimen consisted of PBMCs from the stem cell graft donor, obtained from the stem cell graft. The CDR3 reads CCARVGLRTVYNEQFF. The CDR3 bases are TGCTGTGCTAGAGTAGGGCTAAGGACGGTATACAATGAGCAGTTCTTC.